This T cell receptor (beta chain) is drawn from a study of beta chain features in type 1 diabetes. Expressed TCRB transcripts were sequenced after all isolated RNA was converted to cDNA. The repertoire was sequenced with immunoSEQ multiplex PCR; TCRdb's copy has only in-frame clones and lacks some. Of around 21,000 clones in the sample, about 53% were seen once. Study-level points and caveats: Shorter TCRB CDR3s, moderately but significantly so, marked every one of the four CD4+ subsets in Type 1 diabetes patients.

Sorting of CD4+ naive, central memory, regulatory and stem cell-like memory cells was performed via CD45RO/CCR7/CD25/CD127/CD95/CD27. This clone was seen only a few times. The antigen is unknown. The TCR originated in a man aged 18 to 35 in good health. Sequencing was done on a sample of stem cell memory CD4+ T cells from blood.

CDR3 loop: CASSIPGQMNTEAFF. The CDR3 bases are TGTGCCAGCAGCATACCGGGACAGATGAACACTGAAGCTTTCTTT. The genes are TRBV7-2 and TRBJ1-1; 7 nucleotides agree with TRBD1. After removal of 5 bases from V and 0 bases from J, the junction contained 6 bases not matched to a gene. Germline V gives CDR1 SGHTA, CDR2 FQGNSA. CDR3 length equals 15 residues.